Presented here are 23 T cell receptor beta chains from one specimen sequenced in a study of cytomegalovirus exposure and HLA in healthy donors. Profiled with immunoSEQ multiplex PCR; TCRdb holds only in-frame clones, not every one. The sample has 150,000 to 200,000 clones, 80% to 90% seen once. Sequencing input: PBMCs. The receptors were gathered from a woman aged 30 to 39 in good health and CMV-seronegative.

This clone showed up just a few times. V usage is TRBV28 and J usage is TRBJ1-4; no clear D. With 4 bases removed from V and 4 bases from J, the gap between germline ends came to 4 bases. The CDR3 contains 12 residues. Per germline, CDR1 MDHEN and CDR2 SYDVKM. The CDR3 coding sequence is TGTGCCAGCAGTTCGTTTAATGAAAAACTGTTTTTT. Protein product: CASSSFNEKLFF.

J is TRBJ2-3 and V is TRBV2, with 9 bases that match TRBD1. Per germline, CDR1 SNHLY and CDR2 FYNNEI. This CDR3 has 15 residues. V lost 7 bases, J lost 6 bases, and 11 bases stayed unmatched. The CDR3 sequence: CASMESRDRVDTQYF. As DNA, the CDR3 is TGTGCCAGCATGGAGTCCCGGGACAGGGTGGATACGCAGTATTTT.

The chain employs TRBV11-3 and TRBJ2-3; 7 nucleotides match TRBD2. Germline assignment: CDR1 SGHNT and CDR2 YENEEA. J was trimmed by 3 bases and V by 5 bases; bases with no gene match: 11. The CDR3 extends over 16 amino acids. CDR3 DNA: TGTGCCAGCAGCCTCACTCCACTAGCGAGTACAGATACGCAGTATTTT. Its protein is CASSLTPLASTDTQYF.

This chain connects TRBV28 to TRBJ2-1, with D unresolved. Deletions cut 8 bases from V and 12 bases from J, with 14 bases between. This CDR3 has 11 residues. CDR1 MDHEN and CDR2 SYDVKM come from the germline V gene. The CDR3 DNA reads as TGTGCCAGCGGCCGGGTTCGAGGGCAGTTCTTC. Residues: CASGRVRGQFF. Full variable domain (missing parts from reference TRBV28 and TRBJ2-1): DVKVTQSSRYLVKRTGEKVFLECVQDMDHENMFWYRQDPGLGLRLIYFSYDVKMKEKGDIPEGYSVSREKKERFSLILESASTNQTSMYLCASGRVRGQFFGPGTRLTVL.

The chain employs TRBV7-9 and TRBJ2-1; 7 nucleotides line up with TRBD1. V dropped 3 bases and J dropped 5; count of bases not matched to a gene: 10. The CDR3 totals 16 residues. Germline V CDR1 and CDR2: SEHNR, FQNEAQ (reference sequence). CDR3: CASSFSPTGTNNEQFF. The CDR3 DNA sequence: TGTGCCAGCAGCTTTTCTCCGACAGGGACCAACAATGAGCAGTTCTTC.

In its sample, this clone was seen once. This rearrangement joins TRBV27 to TRBJ2-1; TRBD2 agrees at 7 bases. Trimming cost V 4 bases and J 6 bases; bases outside gene matches: 6. CDR3 size: 14 residues. Looked up from germline, CDR1 is MNHEY and CDR2 is SMNVEV (reference sequence). The CDR3 loop reads CASSSVRTSNEQFF. CDR3 bases: TGTGCCAGCAGTTCCGTCAGGACTAGCAATGAGCAGTTCTTC.

The chain joins TRBV15 to TRBJ2-5; 9 nucleotides match TRBD1. Germline-derived CDR1 and CDR2 are LNHNV and YYDKDF (reference sequence). The length of the CDR3 is 17 residues. J gave up 5 bases and V 3 bases, and 13 bases lay outside the gene matches. The CDR3 coding sequence is TGTGCCACCAGCAGGGAGAAAACAGGGGGCGCCGGGGAGACCCAGTACTTC. This translates into CATSREKTGGAGETQYF. The variable domain in full, with the rest retrieved from reference TRBV15 and TRBJ2-5, is DAMVIQNPRYQVTQFGKPVTLSCSQTLNHNVMYWYQQKSSQAPKLLFHYYDKDFNNEADTPDNFQSRRPNTSFCFLDIRSPGLGDTAMYLCATSREKTGGAGETQYFGPGTRLLVL.

This clone was seen a handful of times. V usage is TRBV27 and J usage is TRBJ1-2; D may be TRBD1 (6 bases). The V gene lost 5 bases and the J gene lost 8 bases, with 15 bases spanning the gap. CDR1 is MNHEY and CDR2 is SMNVEV in the germline V gene (reference sequence). This CDR3 spans 13 amino acids. The CDR3 nucleotides are TGTGCCAGCAGTCTTCAGGGGAATTGGGGCTACACCTTC. Its protein product is CASSLQGNWGYTF.

This chain joins TRBV10-3 and TRBJ1-5; D uncertain. This CDR3 contains 15 residues. V lost 2 bases to trimming and J lost 1 base, with 9 bases between them. Germline CDR1 is ENHRY and CDR2 is SYGVKD. CDR3 in amino acids: CAISEGSASNQPQHF. The CDR3 DNA is TGTGCCATCAGTGAGGGCAGCGCGAGCAATCAGCCCCAGCATTTT.

The chain recombines TRBV2 with TRBJ1-4, with 7 positions matching TRBD1. The CDR3 length is 14 residues. The V gene's germline CDR1 is SNHLY and CDR2 FYNNEI. V was pared by 4 bases and J by 6 bases, with 5 bases of the junction left unmatched. The CDR3 loop reads CASSVRGSYEKLFF. The CDR3, as DNA: TGTGCCAGCAGTGTCAGGGGGTCGTATGAAAAACTGTTTTTT.

The J gene is TRBJ1-2, the V gene TRBV5-1, with D possibly being TRBD1 (6 bases). V was shortened by 5 bases and J by 3 bases, with 11 bases between the two germline ends. CDR1 is SGHRS, CDR2 YFSETQ, per germline. The CDR3 is 13 residues long. The CDR3, as DNA: TGCGCCAGCAGGCCAGGGGTTGACTATGGCTACACCTTC. Translated, it gives CASRPGVDYGYTF.

This clone has a handful of counts. The chain has TRBV9 and TRBJ2-2; 10 bases are shared with TRBD2. The V gene's germline CDR1 is SGDLS and CDR2 YYNGEE. V was clipped by 2 bases and J by 1 base; unmatched bases: 2. The CDR3 has 16 residues. CDR3 nucleotides: TGTGCCAGCAGCGTTGGGACTAGCGAGAACACCGGGGAGCTGTTTTTT. Amino acids: CASSVGTSENTGELFF.

This clone is labeled as medium-sized. The CDR3 loop is CASSLETGGTEAFF. The CDR3 DNA reads as TGCGCCAGCAGCTTGGAGACAGGGGGGACTGAAGCTTTCTTT. The rearrangement joins TRBV5-1 to TRBJ1-1, with 9 positions matching TRBD1. Germline CDR1 SGHRS, CDR2 YFSETQ. The V segment lost 0 bases and the J segment 5 bases; nucleotides outside the gene matches: 2. The CDR3 spans 14 residues.

The chain links TRBV7-9 to TRBJ1-6; 8 nucleotides line up with TRBD1. Germline CDR1 and CDR2: SEHNR and FQNEAQ (reference sequence). The CDR3 totals 15 residues. The J segment lost 9 bases and the V segment lost 2 bases, leaving 6 bases of the junction unmatched. This chain's CDR3 is CASSLSGQGGSPLHF. In DNA form, the CDR3 reads TGTGCCAGCAGCTTATCCGGACAGGGAGGTTCACCCCTCCACTTT.

The genes are TRBV28 and TRBJ2-3; a possible D gene is TRBD1 (7 bases). Germline CDR1 MDHEN, CDR2 SYDVKM. This CDR3 has 16 residues. The V gene lost 7 bases and the J gene lost 11 bases, with 28 bases spanning the gap. The CDR3 loop is CASNPPRGAGNRGQYF. DNA of the CDR3: TGTGCCAGCAACCCACCCAGGGGGGCGGGAAATAGGGGGCAGTATTTT.

The chain combines TRBV29-1 with TRBJ2-7, with 7 positions matching TRBD2. Germline trimming cut 7 bases from V and 0 bases from J; bases unmatched to any gene: 9. The CDR3 totals 14 residues. The germline CDR1 and CDR2 sequences are SQVTM and ANQGSEA. The CDR3 protein is CSGSRDYNSYEQYF. The DNA for the CDR3 is TGCAGCGGCAGCCGGGACTACAACTCCTACGAGCAGTACTTC.

V and J are TRBV19 and TRBJ2-7, with D tentatively TRBD2 (6 bases). Trimming pared 6 bases from V and 1 base from J, leaving 13 bases between. The CDR3 spans 14 residues. Germline V gives CDR1 LNHDA, CDR2 SQIVND (reference sequence). The CDR3 region is CASSIRLGSYEQYF. The CDR3 DNA reads as TGTGCCAGTAGCATCAGACTAGGTTCCTACGAGCAGTACTTC.

The chain has TRBV4-1 and TRBJ1-3, with TRBD1 identical over 7 bases. The CDR3 loop spans 15 amino acids. The germline V gene has CDR1 MGHRA and CDR2 YSYEKL. Germline trimming cut 4 bases from V and 3 bases from J; bases unmatched to any gene: 6. CDR3 protein: CASSPQGTGGNTIYF. CDR3 DNA sequence: TGCGCCAGCAGCCCACAGGGGACGGGTGGAAACACCATATATTTT.

V usage is TRBV7-6 and J usage is TRBJ2-3; TRBD1 is a possible D gene (6 bases). V was trimmed by 7 bases and J by 2 bases, leaving 16 bases between them. CDR1 and CDR2 (germline): SGHVS, FNYEAQ. The CDR3 sequence is 15 residues long. CDR3 nucleotides: TGTGCCAGCACCCGACAGGAATCCTACACAGATACGCAGTATTTT. Translating it yields CASTRQESYTDTQYF.

The V and J genes are TRBV10-3 and TRBJ2-5, with TRBD1 matching 8 bases. The CDR3 runs to 12 residues. From germline, CDR1 is ENHRY and CDR2 SYGVKD. The ends lost 5 bases at V and 5 bases at J; junction bases unmatched: 1. CDR3 in DNA: TGTGCCATCAGTCGGACAGGGGAGACCCAGTACTTC. It encodes CAISRTGETQYF.

This chain connects TRBV5-1 to TRBJ2-2; TRBD1 matches 7 bases. Germline assignment: CDR1 SGHRS and CDR2 YFSETQ. This CDR3 region has 16 residues. Losses at the gene ends were 4 bases for V and 2 bases for J; bases not matched to a gene: 8. This CDR3 is CASSPDRAINTGELFF. CDR3 DNA sequence: TGCGCCAGCAGCCCCGACAGGGCCATAAACACCGGGGAGCTGTTTTTT.

The chain combines TRBV5-1 with TRBJ2-7, with 7 bases lining up with TRBD1. The CDR3 has 15 residues. Germline V gene lookup returns CDR1 SGHRS and CDR2 YFSETQ. V shed 7 bases and J 5 bases; nucleotides not matched to a gene: 15. CDR3: CASALQPGQSDEQYF. The CDR3 nucleotides read TGCGCCAGCGCCTTACAACCGGGACAGTCAGACGAGCAGTACTTC.

This chain joins TRBV27 and TRBJ2-2, with 7 bases aligning to TRBD1. Germline CDR1 reads MNHEY; CDR2 reads SMNVEV (reference sequence). With 7 bases clipped from V and 6 bases from J, the junction kept 11 bases outside the gene matches. The length of the CDR3 is 15 residues. The CDR3 reads CASKWTGGSAGELFF. In DNA form, the CDR3 reads TGTGCCAGCAAATGGACAGGCGGGTCGGCCGGGGAGCTGTTTTTT.